Shown below are 22 T cell receptor beta chains from a single sample sequenced in a study of T cells in Graves' hyperthyroidism and ophthalmopathy. TCR beta CDR3 region amplification was performed from RNA transcripts. First-round RT-PCR with HTBI primers amplified the TCR CDR3 region. TCRdb ran MiXCR on the multiplex PCR reads and lists one entry per CDR3 protein. Of about 210,000 distinct CDR3 sequences in the sample, roughly 18% were seen once. Material for sequencing was blood. The receptors come from a man aged 45 to 65 with Graves' hyperthyroidism.

This clonotype has ten or more counts. The J gene is TRBJ2-6, the V gene TRBV28, with no clear D. The ends were cut back, 3 bases at V and 0 bases at J, with 9 bases in the middle. There are 16 residues in the CDR3. Per the germline V gene, CDR1 is MDHEN and CDR2 is SYDVKM. Written as DNA, the CDR3 is TGTGCCAGCAGTTTGGACGTTGACTCTGGGGCCAACGTCCTGACTTTC. This sequence encodes CASSLDVDSGANVLTF.

The genes are TRBV12-3 or TRBV12-4 and TRBJ2-2; D might be TRBD1 (6 bases). This CDR3 comprises 15 residues. V was shortened by 3 bases and J by 5 bases, with 13 bases between the two germline ends. The CDR3 coding sequence is TGTGCCAGCAGTTTGAGGGGGACACAGACCGGGGAGCTGTTTTTT. Translating gives CASSLRGTQTGELFF.

This clonotype was seen at least ten times. The CDR3 DNA sequence: TGTGCCAGCAGTGGTCCTCCAAACACCATATATTTT. Translating gives CASSGPPNTIYF. The chain joins TRBV28 to TRBJ1-3, with no clear D. V was pared by 5 bases and J by 6 bases, with 8 bases between. Germline CDR1 and CDR2: MDHEN and SYDVKM. The CDR3 covers 12 residues.

This clonotype was counted at least ten times. The chain is built from TRBV5-1 and TRBJ2-1, with a weak D call TRBD1 (6 bases). CDR1 SGHRS and CDR2 YFSETQ come from the germline V gene. This CDR3 contains 15 residues. Trimming removed 1 base at V and 2 bases at J, with 10 bases between. The CDR3 coding sequence is TGCGCCAGCAGCTTGACAGGGAGTCCCTACAATGAGCAGTTCTTC. It codes for CASSLTGSPYNEQFF.

This clonotype was seen ten or more times. The chain has TRBV28 and TRBJ2-6; 10 nucleotides match TRBD1. The length of the CDR3 is 17 residues. Germline V gives CDR1 MDHEN, CDR2 SYDVKM. With 1 base clipped from V and 4 bases from J, the junction kept 4 bases outside the gene matches. The CDR3 DNA sequence: TGTGCCAGCAGTTTATACGGGACAGGGGTGGGGGCCAACGTCCTGACTTTC. Protein sequence: CASSLYGTGVGANVLTF.

This clonotype was detected ten times or more. This rearrangement joins TRBV11-2 to TRBJ2-7; D not resolved. The CDR3 totals 14 residues. Germline loops: CDR1 SGHAT, CDR2 FQNNGV. V was cut by 1 base and J by 2 bases, with 9 bases left in between. CDR3 nucleotides: TGTGCCAGCAGCTTAGCTCCGGAACCCTACGAGCAGTACTTC. Amino acid sequence: CASSLAPEPYEQYF.

This clonotype was found many times. V gene TRBV10-3 combines with J gene TRBJ2-3, with D maybe TRBD2 (5 bases). The CDR3 covers 14 residues. Germline V gene sequence: CDR1 ENHRY, CDR2 SYGVKD. The germline V and J ends were trimmed by 2 bases and 3 bases, with 9 bases remaining between them. The CDR3 DNA reads as TGTGCCATCAGTGAGGGGGAGATAACAGATACGCAGTATTTT. It encodes CAISEGEITDTQYF.

V is TRBV29-1 and J is TRBJ2-2; 13 bases are shared with TRBD2. The CDR3 length is 18 residues. V shed 1 base, J shed 0 bases, and the junction held 5 bases outside the gene matches. Germline-derived CDR1 and CDR2 are SQVTM and ANQGSEA. CDR3 residues: CSVEGRGLAGSNTGELFF. The CDR3 DNA reads as TGCAGCGTTGAAGGTCGGGGACTAGCGGGATCGAACACCGGGGAGCTGTTTTTT.

This clonotype occurred many times. The rearrangement links TRBV11-1 to TRBJ2-4; 7 bases agree with TRBD1. This CDR3 is 14 amino acids long. Germline V gene sequence: CDR1 SGHAT, CDR2 FQDESV (reference sequence). J was trimmed by 7 bases and V by 5 bases; bases with no gene match: 8. The DNA of the CDR3 is TGTGCCAGCAGCCCGAGACAGGGTGGGAACATTCAGTACTTC. Encoded protein: CASSPRQGGNIQYF.

This clonotype came up many times. This sequence joins TRBV2 and TRBJ1-2, with TRBD1 matching over 7 bases. Trimming took 5 bases from V and 4 from J; bases not matched to a gene: 4. The CDR3 runs 13 residues. Germline V gene data show CDR1 as SNHLY and CDR2 as FYNNEI. CDR3 DNA: TGTGCCAGCAGTCAGACAGGGAGCTATGGCTACACCTTC. Encoded protein: CASSQTGSYGYTF.

CDR3: CASSLRSAGGAGYTF. CDR3 DNA: TGTGCCAGCAGCTTAAGGTCGGCAGGGGGCGCTGGCTACACCTTC. The rearrangement links TRBV7-2 to TRBJ1-2, with TRBD1 matching 8 bases. The CDR3 sequence is 15 residues long. The J segment lost 7 bases and the V segment lost 2 bases, leaving 9 bases of the junction unmatched. Germline-derived CDR1 and CDR2 are SGHTA and FQGNSA.

This clonotype was observed a handful of times. CDR3 DNA sequence: TGTGCCACCAGCGTAGCGGGAGTCAATGAGCAGTTCTTC. It is translated as CATSVAGVNEQFF. The J gene is TRBJ2-1, the V gene TRBV24-1, with 9 bases lining up with TRBD2. J lost 6 bases, V lost 7 bases, and 3 bases had no gene match. Germline V CDR1 and CDR2: KGHDR, SFDVKD. CDR3 size: 13 residues.

J is TRBJ2-1 and V is TRBV24-1, with TRBD2 as a possible D gene (6 bases). Trimming removed 1 base from V and 3 bases from J, with 12 bases in between. The CDR3 totals 16 residues. The germline CDR1 and CDR2 sequences are KGHDR and SFDVKD. CDR3 sequence reads: CATSDLRGGHYNEQFF. In DNA form, the CDR3 reads TGTGCCACCAGTGATTTACGGGGAGGCCACTACAATGAGCAGTTCTTC.

This clonotype was picked up many times. The gene calls are TRBV6-1 and TRBJ1-1; D unclear. The CDR3 spans 16 residues. V lost 0 bases and J 5 bases, leaving 16 bases between the germline ends. In germline, CDR1 is MNHNS, CDR2 SASEGT. CDR3 sequence: CASSEAIRVEVTEAFF. The CDR3 DNA sequence: TGTGCCAGCAGTGAAGCGATTCGGGTCGAGGTAACTGAAGCTTTCTTT.

The V and J genes are TRBV28 and TRBJ2-7; 9 bases match TRBD1. With 5 bases clipped from V and 9 bases from J, the junction kept 8 bases outside the gene matches. This CDR3 is built from 13 residues. From germline, CDR1 is MDHEN and CDR2 SYDVKM. The CDR3 loop reads CASSPTGGGSQYF. The CDR3 DNA is TGTGCCAGCAGTCCAACAGGGGGCGGGTCGCAGTACTTC.

This clonotype has ten or more counts. This sequence joins TRBV7-2 and TRBJ2-5; unclear D gene. The ends were cut back, 2 bases at V and 4 bases at J, with 5 bases in the middle. This CDR3 has 12 residues. The germline gives CDR1 SGHTA, CDR2 FQGNSA. The CDR3 coding sequence is TGTGCCAGCAGCTTAAGTGGAGAGACCCAGTACTTC. This codes for CASSLSGETQYF.

The chain couples TRBV9 to TRBJ2-1; D is undetermined. V was cut by 0 bases and J by 2 bases, with 9 bases left in between. The CDR3 consists of 15 residues. Germline CDR1 reads SGDLS; CDR2 reads YYNGEE. CDR3 in DNA: TGTGCCAGCAGCGTAGTTGGCAATACCTACAATGAGCAGTTCTTC. Translating gives CASSVVGNTYNEQFF.

This clonotype was counted many times. V and J are TRBV6-5 and TRBJ1-1; D is possibly TRBD1 (5 bases). The germline V gene encodes CDR1 MNHEY and CDR2 SVGAGI. The CDR3 is 15 amino acids. V was trimmed by 0 bases and J by 1 base, leaving 9 bases between them. The CDR3: CASSYSGLANTEAFF. As DNA, the CDR3 is TGTGCCAGCAGTTACTCGGGACTGGCGAACACTGAAGCTTTCTTT.

This clonotype appeared many times. This sequence joins TRBV28 and TRBJ2-6; 12 bases agree with TRBD1. V shed 5 bases and J 3 bases; nucleotides not matched to a gene: 5. This CDR3 is 17 amino acids long. In germline, CDR1 is MDHEN, CDR2 SYDVKM. The CDR3: CASSTGTGGFGANVLTF. CDR3 bases: TGTGCCAGCAGTACTGGGACAGGGGGCTTTGGGGCCAACGTCCTGACTTTC.

A few counts support this clonotype. This CDR3 is CASSQGRSDTQYF. The CDR3 region has the DNA TGTGCCAGTAGTCAAGGACGATCAGATACGCAGTATTTT. This chain connects TRBV19 to TRBJ2-3; D not certain. The V gene lost 5 bases and the J gene lost 4 bases, with 10 bases spanning the gap. This CDR3 spans 13 amino acids. Germline V gene lookup returns CDR1 LNHDA and CDR2 SQIVND (reference sequence).

This clonotype was counted between two and nine times. V is TRBV14 and J is TRBJ2-7; D is possibly TRBD1 (6 bases). This CDR3 region has 11 residues. Germline CDR1 SGHDN, CDR2 FVKESK. V dropped 3 bases and J dropped 9 bases, with 9 bases sitting between them. The CDR3 region is CASSHSDRQYF. The CDR3 region has the DNA TGTGCCAGCAGCCACTCGGACAGGCAGTACTTC. Full variable domain (remainder filled in from reference TRBV14 and TRBJ2-7): EAGVTQFPSHSVIEKGQTVTLRCDPISGHDNLYWYRRVMGKEIKFLLHFVKESKQDESGMPNNRFLAERTGGTYSTLKVQPAELEDSGVYFCASSHSDRQYFGPGTRLTVT.

This clonotype was seen ten or more times. The chain carries TRBV30 and TRBJ1-5; D remains ambiguous. CDR1 is GTSNPN and CDR2 is SVGIG in the germline V gene (reference sequence). The ends were cut back, 0 bases at V and 6 bases at J, with 9 bases in the middle. There are 13 residues in the CDR3. The CDR3 reads CAWSVRGGQPQHF. Here the CDR3 DNA reads TGTGCCTGGAGTGTACGCGGCGGTCAGCCCCAGCATTTT.